The sequence of this TCR beta chain was determined in a study of T cells in Graves' hyperthyroidism and ophthalmopathy (dated by TCRdb to about 2019). For the wider study: Peripheral blood samples were taken at initial diagnosis, before any treatment was given. TCR V-J signatures able to tell the groups apart were searched for in a discovery cohort of some 97 patients, of whom over 40 had Graves' ophthalmopathy and roughly 59 had stable Graves' hyperthyroidism. Whether ophthalmopathy could be predicted prospectively was tested in an independent validation cohort made up of about 20 hyperthyroidism patients plus 17 patients who later progressed to ophthalmopathy. For training and testing, the roughly 100 patients in the discovery cohort were randomly divided in a 7:3 ratio. In addition, the study compared T-cell repertoires in thyroid tissue and in blood from five or six Graves' hyperthyroidism patients. Once sampling was done, hyperthyroidism patients were given methimazole at a starting dose of 30 mg daily, whereas ophthalmopathy patients were given high-dose intravenous methylprednisolone. According to the paper, TCR Vbeta CDR3 sequencing was carried out on more than 120 peripheral blood samples, which came from some 41 ophthalmopathy, approximately 78 hyperthyroidism and some 17 progressor patients. What the research found in general, with its limitations: Most expanded thyroid clonotypes (frequency above 0.001) were also detected in blood, suggesting blood repertoires may reflect thyroid immune responses. In validation, the model predicted progression to ophthalmopathy with approximately 71% sensitivity and less than 75% specificity, a median of about 6 months before onset. In cross-validation, a model built on a 13 V-J signature told ophthalmopathy apart from stable hyperthyroidism with 85% to 90% sensitivity and approximately 81% specificity, and in testing the same model reached 80%/75%. Sample size was not statistically predetermined, and investigators were not blinded to group allocation.

The CDR1 and CDR2 encoded by the germline V gene are MNHEY and SVGEGT. The CDR3 holds 15 amino acids from the cysteine to the phenylalanine. Only CDR3 DNA is held: 45 bases, read in frame from base 1. The V and J ends are trimmed by 5 bases and 5 bases, leaving 19 bases between them. This clonotype was picked up many times. The antigen this receptor binds is unknown. Base qualities are missing; no much larger clone stands one base away. Stable Graves' hyperthyroidism was defined as no progression to ophthalmopathy during 18 months of follow-up. Hyperthyroidism patients were newly diagnosed, had a disease duration of under 2 months, and were aged 18 to 65 years. Patients with uncontrolled infections, other autoimmune diseases, pregnancy or lactation were excluded. Diagnoses were based on clinical symptoms, serum thyroxine and TRAb, thyroid ultrasound and orbital computed tomography. Ficoll-Paque density gradient centrifugation was used to isolate PBMCs from around 9.1 ml of fresh peripheral blood. Trizol reagent was used to extract total RNA, and RNA quality was then checked on an Agilent 2100 Bioanalyzer.

Amplification of TCR beta CDR3 regions was carried out from RNA transcripts. For the first round of RT-PCR on the TCR CDR3, the HTBI primer set was used together with the Qiagen OneStep RT-PCR kit. Libraries were constructed in a second round of multiplex PCR, after which size selection and purification were performed. The libraries were sequenced on an Illumina HiSeq2000 using paired-end 100 bp reads. As for the original processing: SOAPnuke was used to process the raw data, with reads discarded if the reads contained adapters or uncalled bases, had a mean Phred below 15, or lacked an exact constant-primer or identifier match. High-quality paired reads were merged using COPE v1.2.5, and each unique nucleotide sequence was defined as a clonotype. MiTCR v1.1 was used to align the clonotypes against IMGT TRBV, TRBD and TRBJ reference segments. Analysis was restricted to V-J combinations with a frequency above 0.0001, which covered about 99% of repertoires. The TCS score was defined as F50 (clonal expansion) divided by E x V (chaos), with BLOSUM62-based TCRdist calculated between CDR3 peptides within each V-J. Welch's t-statistics and random forest reduced fewer than 600 V-J features to about 12, which were used in a naive Bayes classifier (R e1071). The public reads were quality trimmed at Q25 with fastp and then assembled into clones with MiXCR by TCRdb, keeping productive beta chains. Duplicate CDR3 protein sequences are folded into a single record with the most common DNA and genes. TCRdb, not the authors, supplied the V and J calls. The sample table lists roughly 630,000 distinct CDR3 sequences, approximately 14% of them with a count of one. Around 7.5% of the sample lies in the top ten.

The sequencing sample was made of blood. The sequence is built from TRBV6-2 or TRBV6-3 and TRBJ2-7; the best D guess is TRBD2, with 5 bases matching. This sequence was found in a woman aged 25 to 45 with Graves' hyperthyroidism. The CDR3 protein: CASSPRTPFVDEQYF. The bases are TGTGCCAGCAGTCCCCGGACTCCTTTTGTGGACGAGCAGTACTTC.